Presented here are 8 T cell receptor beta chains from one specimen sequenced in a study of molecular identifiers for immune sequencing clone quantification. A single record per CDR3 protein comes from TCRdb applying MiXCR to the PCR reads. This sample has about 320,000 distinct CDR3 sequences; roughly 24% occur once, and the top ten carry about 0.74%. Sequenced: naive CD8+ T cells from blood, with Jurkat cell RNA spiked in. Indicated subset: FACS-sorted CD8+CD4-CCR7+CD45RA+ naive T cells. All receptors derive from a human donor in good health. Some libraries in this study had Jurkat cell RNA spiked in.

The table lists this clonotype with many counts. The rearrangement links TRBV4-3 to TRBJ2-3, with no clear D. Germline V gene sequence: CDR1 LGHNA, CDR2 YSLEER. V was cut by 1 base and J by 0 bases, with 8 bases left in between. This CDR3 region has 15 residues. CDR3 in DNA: TGCGCCAGCAGCCAAGGGCAGATTAGCACAGATACGCAGTATTTT. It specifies CASSQGQISTDTQYF.

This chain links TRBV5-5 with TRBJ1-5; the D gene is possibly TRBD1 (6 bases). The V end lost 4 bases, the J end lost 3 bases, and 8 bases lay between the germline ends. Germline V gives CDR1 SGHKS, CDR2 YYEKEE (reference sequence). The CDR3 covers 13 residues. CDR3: CASSGGLNQPQHF. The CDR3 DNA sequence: TGTGCCAGCAGCGGGGGCCTCAATCAGCCCCAGCATTTT.

This chain's CDR3 is CASSLVVGPGDPEAFF. The DNA of the CDR3 is TGTGCCAGCAGTTTAGTGGTTGGGCCAGGGGACCCTGAAGCTTTCTTT. The chain joins TRBV12-3 or TRBV12-4 to TRBJ1-1, with D perhaps matching TRBD1 (6 bases). V was cut by 1 base and J by 6 bases, with 18 bases left in between. CDR3 length: 16 amino acids.

The CDR3 DNA sequence: TGCGCCAGCAGCCAAGATAGAAGCAGGGAAGAGACCCAGTACTTC. Translating gives CASSQDRSREETQYF. This chain joins TRBV4-3 and TRBJ2-5, with D possibly matching TRBD1 (5 bases). Germline assignment: CDR1 LGHNA and CDR2 YSLEER. CDR3 size: 15 residues. V was shortened by 0 bases and J by 3 bases, with 11 bases between the two germline ends.

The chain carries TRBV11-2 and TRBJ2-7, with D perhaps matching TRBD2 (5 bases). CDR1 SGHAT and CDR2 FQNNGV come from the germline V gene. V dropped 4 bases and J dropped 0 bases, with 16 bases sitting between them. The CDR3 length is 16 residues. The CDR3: CASSSISGSPSYEQYF. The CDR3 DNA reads TGTGCCAGCAGCTCAATTTCGGGATCCCCCTCCTACGAGCAGTACTTC. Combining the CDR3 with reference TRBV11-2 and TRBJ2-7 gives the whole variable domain EAGVAQSPRYKIIEKRQSVAFWCNPISGHATLYWYQQILGQGPKLLIQFQNNGVVDDSQLPKDRFSAERLKGVDSTLKIQPAKLEDSAVYLCASSSISGSPSYEQYFGPGTRLTVT.

For the CDR3, the DNA is TGCGCCAGCAGCCAAGGTACAGGGGGCCCCTACGAGCAGTACTTC. Translation: CASSQGTGGPYEQYF. The chain uses TRBV4-1 and TRBJ2-7; 9 bases map to TRBD1. Trimming at V came to 1 base and at J to 2 bases, leaving 3 bases not matched to a gene. Germline V gene lookup returns CDR1 MGHRA and CDR2 YSYEKL. This CDR3 comprises 15 residues.

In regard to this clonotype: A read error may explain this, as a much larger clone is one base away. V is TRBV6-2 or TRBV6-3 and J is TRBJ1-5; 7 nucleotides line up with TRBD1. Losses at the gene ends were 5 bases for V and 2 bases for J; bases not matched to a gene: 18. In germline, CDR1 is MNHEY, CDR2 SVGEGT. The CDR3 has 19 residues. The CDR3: CASSPNKNQGEGRNQPQHF. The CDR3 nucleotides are TGTGCCAGCAGTCCCAACAAGAATCAGGGGGAGGGACGCAATCAGCCCCAGCATTTT.

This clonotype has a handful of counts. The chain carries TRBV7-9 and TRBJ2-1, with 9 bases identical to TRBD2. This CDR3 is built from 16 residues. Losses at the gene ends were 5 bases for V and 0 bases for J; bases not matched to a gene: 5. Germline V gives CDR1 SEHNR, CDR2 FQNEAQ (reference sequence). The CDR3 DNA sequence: TGTGCCAGCAGCCCGCCTAGCGGGGCCTCCTACAATGAGCAGTTCTTC. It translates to CASSPPSGASYNEQFF.